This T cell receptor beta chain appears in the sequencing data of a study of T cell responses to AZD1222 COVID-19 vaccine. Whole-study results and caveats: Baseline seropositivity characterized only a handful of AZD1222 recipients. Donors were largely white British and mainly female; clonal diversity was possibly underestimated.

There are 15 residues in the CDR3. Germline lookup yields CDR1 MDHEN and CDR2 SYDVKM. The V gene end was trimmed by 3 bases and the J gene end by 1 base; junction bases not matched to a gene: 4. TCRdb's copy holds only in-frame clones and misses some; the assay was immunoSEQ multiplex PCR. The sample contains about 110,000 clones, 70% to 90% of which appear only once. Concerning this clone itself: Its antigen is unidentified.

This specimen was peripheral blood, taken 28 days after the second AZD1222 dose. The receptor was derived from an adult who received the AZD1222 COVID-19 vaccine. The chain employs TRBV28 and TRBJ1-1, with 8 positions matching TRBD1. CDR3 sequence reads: CASSFSGQGNTEAFF. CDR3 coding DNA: TGTGCCAGCAGTTTTTCTGGACAGGGGAACACTGAAGCTTTCTTT. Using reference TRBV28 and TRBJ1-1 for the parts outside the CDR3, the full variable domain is DVKVTQSSRYLVKRTGEKVFLECVQDMDHENMFWYRQDPGLGLRLIYFSYDVKMKEKGDIPEGYSVSREKKERFSLILESASTNQTSMYLCASSFSGQGNTEAFFGQGTRLTVV.